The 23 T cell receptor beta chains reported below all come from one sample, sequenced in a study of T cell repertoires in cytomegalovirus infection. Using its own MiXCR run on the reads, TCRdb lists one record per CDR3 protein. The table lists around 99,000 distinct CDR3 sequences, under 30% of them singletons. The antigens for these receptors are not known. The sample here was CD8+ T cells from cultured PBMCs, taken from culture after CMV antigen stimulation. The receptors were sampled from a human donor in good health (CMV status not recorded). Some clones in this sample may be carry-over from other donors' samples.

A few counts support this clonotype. The CDR3 nucleotides are TGTGCCAGCAGTGGTGCGAACACCGGGGAGCTGTTTTTT. Translating gives CASSGANTGELFF. The chain is built from TRBV7-6 and TRBJ2-2; D remains ambiguous. Germline values: CDR1 SGHVS, CDR2 FNYEAQ. This CDR3 has 13 residues. The germline V and J ends were trimmed by 6 bases and 0 bases, with 5 bases remaining between them.

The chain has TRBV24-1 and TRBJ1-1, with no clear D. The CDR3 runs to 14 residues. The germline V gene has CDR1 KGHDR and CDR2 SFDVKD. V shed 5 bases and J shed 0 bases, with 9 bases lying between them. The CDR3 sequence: CATSGGAMNTEAFF. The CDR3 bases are TGTGCCACCAGTGGCGGAGCAATGAACACTGAAGCTTTCTTT.

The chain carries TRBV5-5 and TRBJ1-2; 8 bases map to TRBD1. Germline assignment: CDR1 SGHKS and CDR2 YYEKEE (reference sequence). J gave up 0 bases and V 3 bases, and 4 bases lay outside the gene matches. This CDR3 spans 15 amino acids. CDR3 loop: CASSWGQASNYGYTF. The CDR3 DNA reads TGTGCCAGCAGCTGGGGACAGGCCTCTAACTATGGCTACACCTTC.

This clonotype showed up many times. The CDR3 nucleotides are TGTGCCAGTAGTATAGGAGGGGGAACTGAAGCTTTCTTT. It translates to CASSIGGGTEAFF. This sequence joins TRBV19 and TRBJ1-1; D perhaps matches TRBD1 (6 bases). Germline V lookup: CDR1 LNHDA, CDR2 SQIVND (reference sequence). V shed 1 base and J shed 5 bases, with 8 bases lying between them. The CDR3 is 13 amino acids.

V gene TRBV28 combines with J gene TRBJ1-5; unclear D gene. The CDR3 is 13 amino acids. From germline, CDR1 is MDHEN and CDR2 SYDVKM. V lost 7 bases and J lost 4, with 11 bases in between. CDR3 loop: CASKRLMNQPQHF. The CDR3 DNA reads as TGTGCCAGCAAGAGACTGATGAATCAGCCCCAGCATTTT.

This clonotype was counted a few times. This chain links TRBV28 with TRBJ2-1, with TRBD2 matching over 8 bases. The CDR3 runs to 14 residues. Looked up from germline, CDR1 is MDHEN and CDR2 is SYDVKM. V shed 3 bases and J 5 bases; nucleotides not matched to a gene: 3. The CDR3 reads CASSFLAGHNEQFF. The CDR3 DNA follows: TGTGCCAGCAGTTTCTTAGCGGGGCACAATGAGCAGTTCTTC.

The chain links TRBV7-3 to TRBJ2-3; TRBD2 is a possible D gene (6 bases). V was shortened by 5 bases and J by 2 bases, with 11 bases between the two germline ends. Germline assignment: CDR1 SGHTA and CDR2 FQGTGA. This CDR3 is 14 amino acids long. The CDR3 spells CASSTSRYTDTQYF. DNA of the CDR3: TGTGCCAGCAGCACTAGCAGGTACACAGATACGCAGTATTTT.

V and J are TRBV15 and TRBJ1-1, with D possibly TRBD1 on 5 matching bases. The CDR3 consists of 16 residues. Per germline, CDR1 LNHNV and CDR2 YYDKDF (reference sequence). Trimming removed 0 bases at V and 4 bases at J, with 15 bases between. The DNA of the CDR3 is TGTGCCACCAGCAGAGATTTGGGGGGAGAGGGCACTGAAGCTTTCTTT. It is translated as CATSRDLGGEGTEAFF.

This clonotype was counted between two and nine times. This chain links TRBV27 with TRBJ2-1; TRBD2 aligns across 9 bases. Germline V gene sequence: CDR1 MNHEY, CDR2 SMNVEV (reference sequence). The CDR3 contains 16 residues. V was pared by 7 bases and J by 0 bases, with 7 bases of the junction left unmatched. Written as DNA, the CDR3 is TGTGCCAGCATCCCGAGCGGGGGGAGCTCCTACAATGAGCAGTTCTTC. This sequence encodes CASIPSGGSSYNEQFF.

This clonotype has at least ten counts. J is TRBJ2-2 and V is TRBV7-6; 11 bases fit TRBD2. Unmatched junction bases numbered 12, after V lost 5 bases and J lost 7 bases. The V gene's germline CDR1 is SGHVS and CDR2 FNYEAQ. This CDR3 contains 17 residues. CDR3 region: CASSTIAGGPSSGELFF. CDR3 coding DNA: TGTGCCAGCAGCACGATAGCGGGGGGGCCTTCGAGCGGGGAGCTGTTTTTT.

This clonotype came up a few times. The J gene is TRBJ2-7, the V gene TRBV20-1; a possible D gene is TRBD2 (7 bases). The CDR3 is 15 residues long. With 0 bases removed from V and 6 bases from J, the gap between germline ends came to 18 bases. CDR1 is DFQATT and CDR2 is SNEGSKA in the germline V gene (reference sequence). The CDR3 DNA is TGCAGTGCTAGAGATTTGACGGGGGGCCCCCGCGAGCAGTACTTC. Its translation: CSARDLTGGPREQYF.

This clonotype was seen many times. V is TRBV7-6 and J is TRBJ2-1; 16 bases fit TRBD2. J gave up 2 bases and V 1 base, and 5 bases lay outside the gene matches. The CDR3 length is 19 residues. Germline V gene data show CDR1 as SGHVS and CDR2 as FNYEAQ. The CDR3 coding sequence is TGTGCCAGCAGCTTAGTTGCGGGACTAGCGGGGGGGCCCTACAATGAGCAGTTCTTC. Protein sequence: CASSLVAGLAGGPYNEQFF.

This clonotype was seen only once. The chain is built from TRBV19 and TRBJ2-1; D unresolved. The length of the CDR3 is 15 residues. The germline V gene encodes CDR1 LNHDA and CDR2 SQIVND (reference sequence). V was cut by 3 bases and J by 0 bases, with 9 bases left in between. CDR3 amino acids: CASSIFVGSYNEQFF. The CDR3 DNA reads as TGTGCCAGTAGTATCTTTGTCGGCTCCTACAATGAGCAGTTCTTC.

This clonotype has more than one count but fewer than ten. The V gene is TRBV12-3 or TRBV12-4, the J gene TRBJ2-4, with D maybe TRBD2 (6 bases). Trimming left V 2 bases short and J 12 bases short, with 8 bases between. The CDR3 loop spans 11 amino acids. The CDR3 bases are TGTGCCAGCAGTTTAACCGGGAGTCAGTACTTC. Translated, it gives CASSLTGSQYF.

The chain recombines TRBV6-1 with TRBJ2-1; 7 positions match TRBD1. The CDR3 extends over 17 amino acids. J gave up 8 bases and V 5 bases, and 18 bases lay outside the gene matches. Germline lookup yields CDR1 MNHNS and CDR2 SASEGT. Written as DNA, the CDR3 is TGTGCCAGCAGTTACCCTACCGGACAGGCAACTTGGGATGAGCAGTTCTTC. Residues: CASSYPTGQATWDEQFF.

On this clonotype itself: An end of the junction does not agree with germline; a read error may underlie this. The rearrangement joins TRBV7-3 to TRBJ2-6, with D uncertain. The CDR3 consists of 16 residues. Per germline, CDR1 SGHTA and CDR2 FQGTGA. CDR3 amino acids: CTSSSPLSPGANVLTF. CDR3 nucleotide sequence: TGTACCAGCAGCTCCCCTTTGAGTCCTGGGGCCAACGTCCTGACTTTC.

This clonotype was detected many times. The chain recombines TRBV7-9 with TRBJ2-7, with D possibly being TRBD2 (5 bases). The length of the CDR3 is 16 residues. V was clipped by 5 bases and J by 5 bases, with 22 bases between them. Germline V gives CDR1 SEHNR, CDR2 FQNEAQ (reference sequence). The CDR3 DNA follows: TGTGCCAGCAGCGGGAGAAAGGAGAGGTCGGTGGACGAGCAGTACTTC. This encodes CASSGRKERSVDEQYF. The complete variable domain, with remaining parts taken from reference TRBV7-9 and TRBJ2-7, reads DTGVSQNPRHKITKRGQNVTFRCDPISEHNRLYWYRQTLGQGPEFLTYFQNEAQLEKSRLLSDRFSAERPKGSFSTLEIQRTEQGDSAMYLCASSGRKERSVDEQYFGPGTRLTVT.

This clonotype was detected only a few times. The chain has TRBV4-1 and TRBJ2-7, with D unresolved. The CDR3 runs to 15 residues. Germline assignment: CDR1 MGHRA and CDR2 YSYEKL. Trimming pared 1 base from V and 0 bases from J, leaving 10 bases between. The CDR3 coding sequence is TGCGCCAGCAGCCAAGGGCCGGCGAGCTCCTACGAGCAGTACTTC. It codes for CASSQGPASSYEQYF.

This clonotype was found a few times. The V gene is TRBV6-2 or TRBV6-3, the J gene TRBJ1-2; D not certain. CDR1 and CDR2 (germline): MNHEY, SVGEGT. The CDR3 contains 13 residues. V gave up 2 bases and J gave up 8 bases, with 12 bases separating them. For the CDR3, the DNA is TGTGCCAGCAGTTACGGGTCGTCTGAGGGCTACACCTTC. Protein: CASSYGSSEGYTF.

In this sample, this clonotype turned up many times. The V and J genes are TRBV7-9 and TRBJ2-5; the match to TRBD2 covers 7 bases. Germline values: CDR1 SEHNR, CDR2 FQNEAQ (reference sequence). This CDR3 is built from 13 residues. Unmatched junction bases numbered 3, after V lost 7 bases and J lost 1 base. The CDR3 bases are TGTGCCAGCACCAGCGGGGCCCAAGAGACCCAGTACTTC. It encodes CASTSGAQETQYF.

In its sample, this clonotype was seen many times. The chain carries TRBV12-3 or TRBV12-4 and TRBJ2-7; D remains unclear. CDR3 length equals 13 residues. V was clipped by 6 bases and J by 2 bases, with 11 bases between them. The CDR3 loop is CASRGRLTYEQYF. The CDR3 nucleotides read TGTGCCAGCAGGGGAAGACTCACCTACGAGCAGTACTTC.

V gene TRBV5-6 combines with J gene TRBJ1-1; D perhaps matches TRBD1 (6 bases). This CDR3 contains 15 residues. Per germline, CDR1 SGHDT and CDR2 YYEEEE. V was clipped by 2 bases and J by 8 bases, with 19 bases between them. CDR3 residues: CASSFPRGGRKEAFF. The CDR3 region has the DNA TGTGCCAGCAGCTTTCCTCGCGGGGGCAGGAAAGAAGCTTTCTTT.

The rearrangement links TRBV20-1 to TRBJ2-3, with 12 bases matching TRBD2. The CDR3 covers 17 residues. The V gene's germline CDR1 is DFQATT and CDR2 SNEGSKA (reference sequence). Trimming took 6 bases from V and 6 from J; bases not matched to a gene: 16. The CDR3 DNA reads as TGCAGTGCGGGGGCTAGCGGGGGGGCCGGATTAAGTGATACGCAGTATTTT. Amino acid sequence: CSAGASGGAGLSDTQYF.